This is a list of T cell receptor beta chains from one sample in a study of blood T cell repertoires in COVID-19. The repertoire was sequenced with immunoSEQ multiplex PCR; TCRdb's copy has only in-frame clones and lacks some. Among about 190,000 clones listed, around 84% were seen once. The sequencing input was peripheral blood. These receptors all come from a human donor in a cohort sampled during active COVID-19. CDR3s include the opening cysteine and the closing phenylalanine or tryptophan. A D gene is named only where the DNA matches it firmly. The listing skips clone size in some rows; elsewhere it reads once, few, many or a size class.

>TRBV5-1|TRBJ1-6|-|-
TGCGCCAGCAGCTTGTCGGGTCCGACAGGCTTGAATTCACCCCTCCACTTT
CASSLSGPTGLNSPLHF
>TRBV30|TRBJ2-5|TRBD2|-
TGTGCCTGGAGTGGGGGGGGTCCGACCCAGTACTTC
CAWSGGGPTQYF
>TRBV7-2|TRBJ2-1|-|-
TGTGCCAGCAGCCGTGGGGGCTACAGGGAAGTCTTCTTC
CASSRGGYREVFF
>TRBV14|TRBJ2-1|TRBD2|-
TGTGCCAGCAGCCAAAAGGAGCGCGGGGCTAGCGGGAACAATGAGCAGTTCTTC
CASSQKERGASGNNEQFF
>TRBV28|TRBJ1-4|-|-
TGTGCCAGCAGTTCTTTCGGGTTGGATGAAAAACTGTTTTTT
CASSSFGLDEKLFF
>TRBV7-2|TRBJ2-7|-|-
TGTGCCAGCAGCTTCGGCGACTACTACGAGCAGTACTTC
CASSFGDYYEQYF
>TRBV2|TRBJ1-2|-|-
TGTGCCAGTACCAGGGAAAGTGTAAGTGGCTACACCTTC
CASTRESVSGYTF
>TRBV5-1|TRBJ2-1|TRBD1|-
TGCGCCAGCAGCTCAACCGGGACAGTCTACAATGAGCAGTTCTTC
CASSSTGTVYNEQFF
>TRBV19|TRBJ1-2|-|few
TGTGCCAGTAACATCGCCGGGACACTAGAATCCTATGGCTACACCTTC
CASNIAGTLESYGYTF
>TRBV5-6|TRBJ2-5|-|-
TGTGCCAGCAGCTTGGGCCCCACGGGATGGGAGACCCAGTACTTC
CASSLGPTGWETQYF
>TRBV5-1|TRBJ2-1|TRBD2|-
TGCGCCAGCAGCCCGAGACTAGCGGGAGGGCCGAATGAGCAGTTCTTC
CASSPRLAGGPNEQFF
>TRBV7-6|TRBJ2-5|TRBD2|-
TGTGCCAGCAGCCACACAGATTCGGGGGGAGAGACCCAGTACTTC
CASSHTDSGGETQYF
>TRBV15|TRBJ2-7|TRBD2|-
TGTGCCACCAGCAGAGGCTGGACTAGCGGGAGAACCTACGAGCAGTACTTC
CATSRGWTSGRTYEQYF
>TRBV7-2|TRBJ1-5|-|-
TGTGCCAGCAGCTTACAGTTGGGCCTTCAGCCCCAGCATTTT
CASSLQLGLQPQHF
>TRBV11-3|TRBJ2-2|-|-
TGTGCCAGCAGCTTAGGGGAACTAGCCAACACCGGGGAGCTGTTTTTT
CASSLGELANTGELFF
>TRBV11-3|TRBJ1-1|-|-
TGTGCCAGCAGCTTATCCAGGGACACTGAAGCTTTCTTT
CASSLSRDTEAFF
>TRBV18|TRBJ2-5|TRBD1|-
TGTGCCAGCTCACCAAGGACAGGGGAAGAGACCCAGTACTTC
CASSPRTGEETQYF
>TRBV6-5|TRBJ2-2|TRBD1|-
TGTGCCAGCACAAAGACAGGGGTCACCGAGGAGCTGTTTTTT
CASTKTGVTEELFF
>TRBV18|TRBJ1-3|TRBD1|few
TGTGCCAGCTCACTAAAGACAGGGTCCTCTGGAAACACCATATATTTT
CASSLKTGSSGNTIYF
>TRBV6-1|TRBJ1-1|-|-
TGTGCCAGCAGTGAAATAAAGGGGTTTACTGAAGCTTTCTTT
CASSEIKGFTEAFF
>TRBV7-2|TRBJ2-1|TRBD2|-
TGTGCCAGCAGCCTCTGGGGACTAGCGGGGGGTGTCGATGAGCAGTTCTTC
CASSLWGLAGGVDEQFF
>TRBV12-5|TRBJ2-3|TRBD2|few
TGTGCTAGTGGGGGAGCGGGGGGCACAGATACGCAGTATTTT
CASGGAGGTDTQYF
>TRBV6-5|TRBJ1-2|-|-
TGTGCCTCCGTACAGGAATCTAACGTAGGAAATGGCTACACCTTC
CASVQESNVGNGYTF
>TRBV19|TRBJ1-3|-|-
TGTGCCAGTAGCGGATTGGGGCTTGCTGGAAACACCATATATTTT
CASSGLGLAGNTIYF
>TRBV6-1|TRBJ1-1|-|-
TGTGCCAGCAGTGAACAGGCAGGGAGGACTGAAGCTTTCTTT
CASSEQAGRTEAFF
>TRBV11-1|TRBJ1-1|TRBD1|-
TGTGCCAGCAGTTATACAGGGGGTGCTGAAGCTTTCTTT
CASSYTGGAEAFF
>TRBV25-1|TRBJ2-7|TRBD1|once
TGTGCCAGCAGTGTGGACAGGGGGTTTGAGCAGTACTTC
CASSVDRGFEQYF
>TRBV30|TRBJ1-1|-|-
TGTGCCTGGAGACAGGGAACCTATTCTGAAGCTTTCTTT
CAWRQGTYSEAFF
>TRBV24-1|TRBJ2-1|TRBD2|-
TGTGCCACCAGTGAGCGGACAAAAGTACTAGCGGGAGCTGAGCAGTTCTTC
CATSERTKVLAGAEQFF
>TRBV4-2|TRBJ1-2|TRBD1|-
TGTGCCAGCAGCCCTGACAGGGAAGCTAACTATGGCTACACCTTC
CASSPDREANYGYTF
>TRBV6-1|TRBJ2-2|TRBD2|few
TGTGCCAGCAGTAAAGGGACTATTGAGATGGCCGGGGAGCTGTTTTTT
CASSKGTIEMAGELFF
>TRBV18|TRBJ1-2|TRBD1|-
TGTGCCAGCTCACCTATCGGGACAGGGGTCGGCTACACCTTC
CASSPIGTGVGYTF
>TRBV9|TRBJ1-1|-|-
TGTGCCAGCAGCAATCGACAGGCGAACACTGAAGCTTTCTTT
CASSNRQANTEAFF
>TRBV12-3/TRBV12-4|TRBJ1-2|-|-
TGTGCCAGCAGTTTGTCGCTGAGCTATGGCTACACCTTC
CASSLSLSYGYTF
>TRBV15|TRBJ2-2|TRBD1|once
TGTGCCACCAGCGGACAGGGCGGCGGGGAGCTGTTTTTT
CATSGQGGGELFF
>TRBV5-1|TRBJ1-1|-|-
TGCGCCAGCAGCTTGGAGGGAGGGTGGACTGAAGCTTTCTTT
CASSLEGGWTEAFF
>TRBV3-1/TRBV3-2|TRBJ2-2|-|-
TGTGCCAGCAGCCTTTTAGGGGAGCTGTTTTTT
CASSLLGELFF
>TRBV5-8|TRBJ2-1|-|-
TGTGCCAGCACCTTTTCTCGGGGTTCCTACAATGAGCAGTTCTTC
CASTFSRGSYNEQFF
>TRBV2|TRBJ1-2|TRBD1|-
TGTGCCAGCGGACCGGACAGGGGGAACTATGGCTACACCTTC
CASGPDRGNYGYTF
>TRBV5-6|TRBJ2-3|-|-
TGTGCCAGCAGCACGATGGCAGGGGAAGATACGCAGTATTTT
CASSTMAGEDTQYF
>TRBV2|TRBJ2-5|-|-
TGTGCCAGCACCCAGGGCCCGGTGGGGACCCAGTACTTC
CASTQGPVGTQYF
>TRBV24-1|TRBJ2-3|-|-
TGTGCCACCAGTGATCCTAACACAGATACGCAGTATTTT
CATSDPNTDTQYF
>TRBV2|TRBJ1-2|TRBD1|-
TGTGCCAGCAGTGAACGGGACAGGGTTTCCTATGGCTACACCTTC
CASSERDRVSYGYTF
>TRBV19|TRBJ2-5|TRBD2|once
TGTGCCAGTAGCCCCGATGGGAGGGCAGGGCAAGAGACCCAGTACTTC
CASSPDGRAGQETQYF
>TRBV27|TRBJ1-6|TRBD1|-
TGTGCCAGCAGTAAACCGGGACAGGGTCGCTCACCCCTCCACTTT
CASSKPGQGRSPLHF
>TRBV19|TRBJ1-4|-|-
TGTGCCAGTAGTACCCACAGGGTAACTAATGAAAAACTGTTTTTT
CASSTHRVTNEKLFF
>TRBV15|TRBJ1-5|-|-
TGTGCCACCAGCAGAGATTTGTCGGGGGGCAATCAGCCCCAGCATTTT
CATSRDLSGGNQPQHF
>TRBV3-1/TRBV3-2|TRBJ1-6|-|-
TGTGCCAGCAGCCAAGAGTGGCAGGGGAAGGGTTCACCCCTCCACTTT
CASSQEWQGKGSPLHF
>TRBV19|TRBJ1-3|TRBD1|few
TGTGCCAGTAGCCTATCGTTTTTGCCGGACAGGGTAGAATCATCTATGAACACCATATATTTT
CASSLSFLPDRVESSMNTIYF
>TRBV1|TRBJ2-7|-|-
TGCACCAGCAGCCCGGGACACCGATCTCCCTACGAGCAGTACTTC
CTSSPGHRSPYEQYF
>TRBV5-5|TRBJ1-2|-|-
TGTGCCAGCAGCTTGAGCGGGAACTATGGCTACACCTTC
CASSLSGNYGYTF
>TRBV5-6|TRBJ2-5|-|once
TGTGCCAGCAGCGCTTCGGGGGAGGTTGAGACCCAGTACTTC
CASSASGEVETQYF
>TRBV19|TRBJ1-1|TRBD1|-
TGTGCCAGTAGTCCGAGACAGGGGAAGAAAGCTTTCTTT
CASSPRQGKKAFF
>TRBV6-5|TRBJ2-1|TRBD1|-
TGTGCCAGCAGTTCCGTGGCCGGGACAGCCAACAATGAGCAGTTCTTC
CASSSVAGTANNEQFF
>TRBV7-6|TRBJ2-5|-|-
TGTGCCAGCAGCTTAGCGCCTTACGGAGAGACCCAGTACTTC
CASSLAPYGETQYF
>TRBV6-5|TRBJ1-1|-|-
TGTGCCAGCAGTCTTAGCGGGGGAGATGAAGCTTTCTTT
CASSLSGGDEAFF
>TRBV19|TRBJ1-6|TRBD1|-
TGTGCCAGTATGGTGACAGGGGGTAATTCACCCCTCCACTTT
CASMVTGGNSPLHF
>TRBV3-1/TRBV3-2|TRBJ2-5|-|-
TGTGCCAGCAGCCAAATGGCAGTTTTGGGGCAGGCCCAGTACTTC
CASSQMAVLGQAQYF
>TRBV27|TRBJ2-1|TRBD2|-
TGTGCCAGCAGTCCGCGGACTAGCGGGGTACAGAATGAGCAGTTCTTC
CASSPRTSGVQNEQFF
>TRBV7-8|TRBJ1-1|-|-
TGTGCCAGCAAAAATGGGCCCGGGAACACTGAAGCTTTCTTT
CASKNGPGNTEAFF